This TCR beta chain was captured in a study of control samples from healthy donors and cancer patients (TCRdb year 2020). Regarding this clone: Its specific antigen is unknown. Per-base quality was not reported, and no clone a single base away is much larger than it.

From the germline V gene, CDR1 is SGHRS and CDR2 is YFSETQ. Its CDR3 holds 14 amino acids, cysteine through phenylalanine. CDR3 DNA only is kept here, 42 bases in frame from base 1. V was cut back by 4 bases and J by 6 bases, leaving a gap of 15 bases between them. Libraries were made using the immunoSEQ multiplex PCR assay. TCRdb limited this immuneACCESS table to in-frame rearrangements with V and J called. A share of clones is missing; checked studies link under half to unresolved V genes, and the rest is unexplained. The sample data list roughly 100,000 clones, and about 89% of these were observed just once. Approximately 20% of the sample comes from the top ten.

The sequencing sample was made of PBMCs. The chain employs TRBV5-1 and TRBJ2-3; no D gene can be assigned with confidence. This clonotype was obtained from a man aged 55 to 69 with lung cancer. The DNA sequence is as follows: TGCGCCAGCAGCCCCAGTGGACCGCCGGATACGCAGTATTTT. It translates as CASSPSGPPDTQYF.